This T cell receptor (beta chain) was obtained from a study of shared clonotypes between healthy human individuals. Study at large: Samples came from a couple of female and a few male donors aged 18 to 49. Overall study results and limits: Some clonotypes were shared by all four sorted-subset donors, while others were not shared. The non-shared ones had lower generation probabilities than the shared ones.

CD45RO-negative CD8 cells positively selected for CCR7 made up the naive population, which excluded terminally differentiated effector memory CD45RA+ cells. The study drew all its donors from Caucasian adults living in Nashville, Tennessee. For this clone: Antigen specificity is unknown.

The CDR3 sequence is 13 residues long. The V gene's germline CDR1 is LNHDA and CDR2 SQIVND (reference sequence). V shed 6 bases and J shed 3 bases, with 12 bases lying between them. Each subset's genomic DNA was split evenly across several immunoSEQ plates. TCRdb's copy holds only in-frame clones and misses some; the assay was immunoSEQ multiplex PCR. The sample shows just over 2,000,000 clones, approximately 94% of them seen only once. This receptor was obtained from a man younger than 30 in good health. Sequenced material: naive CD8+ T cells sorted from blood. This chain uses TRBV19 with TRBJ2-7; D possibly uses TRBD1 or TRBD2 (5 bases each). The CDR3 is CASSRDGFYEQYF. The CDR3 DNA follows: TGTGCCAGTAGCCGGGACGGGTTCTACGAGCAGTACTTC.